This record covers a single T cell receptor (beta chain). Measured with immunoSEQ multiplex PCR; TCRdb has only the in-frame clones, and not every one. This table has about 490,000 clones, 65% to 80% appearing once. This entry comes from a study of shared clonotypes between healthy human individuals. The CDR3 has 12 amino acids. CDR1 LNHDA and CDR2 SQIVND come from the germline V gene (reference sequence). Trimming cost V 3 bases and J 8 bases; bases outside gene matches: 4. The sequence came from a woman between 35 and 50 years old in good health. Some clones in this sample may be carry-over from other donors' samples. The chain employs TRBV19 and TRBJ2-7; 7 bases fit TRBD1. Sequenced: PBMCs. CDR3 in amino acids: CASSMLGQKQYF. DNA of the CDR3: TGTGCCAGTAGTATGTTGGGACAGAAGCAGTACTTC.